This T cell receptor (beta chain) is drawn from a study of metastatic and nonmetastatic thyroid tumors. On the study more broadly: Comparison of repertoires was carried out across blood and tumor or nodule tissue from malignant and benign thyroid patients.

Thyroid surgery was preceded by no treatment in any patient. The sample holds a few counts of this clone. The CDR3 is 16 amino acids. Germline CDR1 reads MNHEY; CDR2 reads SMNVEV (reference sequence). The V end lost 4 bases, the J end lost 4 bases, and 17 bases lay between the germline ends. MiXCR re-clonotyped the PCR reads for TCRdb. The sample includes approximately 12,000 clones, roughly 27% of them seen just once. The TCR originated in a female donor with papillary thyroid cancer or a benign thyroid nodule (not recorded which). Some clones in this sample may be carry-over from other donors' samples. This chain uses TRBV27 with TRBJ2-1, with D perhaps TRBD1 (6 bases). Sequences were obtained from tumor tissue. The CDR3 nucleotides read TGTGCCAGCAGTTCAGGGGCAATTGGGTCGTACAATGAGCAGTTCTTC. This encodes CASSSGAIGSYNEQFF.